A selection of T cell receptor beta chains follows, all from one sample in a study of blood T cell repertoires in COVID-19. The data were produced by immunoSEQ multiplex PCR, yet TCRdb's version contains in-frame clones alone and is incomplete. The top ten hold roughly 14% of the sample, which has approximately 210,000 clones, 88% seen once. The sequencing sample was made of PBMCs or T cells enriched from blood (not recorded which). Receptor source: a woman between 45 and 65 years old with acute COVID-19. Each CDR3 is given with its conserved first and last residue. A D gene is named only where the DNA matches it firmly. Not all rows give a size; the values are once, few, many and, for expanded clones, a class.

j_gene | d_gene | abundance | len | v_gene | CDR3aa | CDR3nt
TRBJ2-5 | TRBD2 | NA | 16 | TRBV5-1 | CASSFSSGRVLETQYF | TGCGCCAGCAGCTTCTCTAGCGGGAGAGTCTTGGAGACCCAGTACTTC
TRBJ2-3 | TRBD2 | few | 16 | TRBV15 | CATSRDLGGGTDTQYF | TGTGCCACCAGCAGAGATCTCGGGGGGGGCACAGATACGCAGTATTTT
TRBJ2-7 | NA | NA | 15 | TRBV21-1 | CASSPPGTGMREQYF | TGTGCCAGCAGCCCTCCCGGGACAGGGATGAGGGAGCAGTACTTC
TRBJ2-2 | TRBD2 | NA | 16 | TRBV27 | CASSPLAGGLPGELFF | TGTGCCAGCAGTCCCTTAGCGGGAGGCCTCCCCGGGGAGCTGTTTTTT
TRBJ2-5 | NA | NA | 14 | TRBV7-6 | CASSLAPMEETQYF | TGTGCCAGCAGCTTAGCCCCCATGGAGGAGACCCAGTACTTC
TRBJ2-5 | NA | NA | 14 | TRBV4-3 | CASSQTPRGETQYF | TGCGCCAGCAGCCAAACACCCCGCGGAGAGACCCAGTACTTC
TRBJ2-7 | NA | NA | 14 | TRBV11-1 | CASRPAGHIYEQYF | TGTGCCAGCAGACCAGCGGGACACATCTACGAGCAGTACTTC
TRBJ2-3 | TRBD2 | NA | 18 | TRBV28 | CASGLRGLAGGNTDTQYF | TGTGCCAGCGGACTAAGAGGACTAGCGGGAGGCAACACAGATACGCAGTATTTT
TRBJ1-2 | NA | NA | 14 | TRBV2 | CASSVVRGGDGYTF | TGTGCCAGCAGTGTGGTAAGGGGAGGCGATGGCTACACCTTC
TRBJ1-6 | TRBD1 | NA | 16 | TRBV28 | CASSLPRTGKNSPLHF | TGTGCCAGCAGTTTACCACGGACAGGGAAAAATTCACCCCTCCACTTT
TRBJ1-6 | TRBD1 | NA | 20 | TRBV28 | CASSPSIGQGNLLRHSPLHF | TGTGCCAGCAGTCCTAGTATTGGACAGGGAAACCTCTTGAGGCATTCACCCCTCCACTTT
TRBJ1-1 | NA | NA | 14 | TRBV15 | CATSREPRNTEAFF | TGTGCCACCAGCAGAGAGCCCAGGAACACTGAAGCTTTCTTT
TRBJ1-5 | NA | few | 15 | TRBV6-1 | CASSERQLFNQPQHF | TGTGCCAGCAGTGAAAGACAGCTATTCAATCAGCCCCAGCATTTT
TRBJ1-1 | TRBD1 | few | 13 | TRBV13 | CASSIDRGYEAFF | TGTGCCAGCAGCATCGACAGGGGGTATGAAGCTTTCTTT
TRBJ1-5 | TRBD1 | NA | 15 | TRBV5-6 | CASSFSPGGVQPQHF | TGTGCCAGCAGCTTCTCCCCAGGGGGAGTTCAGCCCCAGCATTTT
TRBJ1-4 | NA | NA | 12 | TRBV2 | CASKGINEKLFF | TGTGCCAGCAAGGGGATTAATGAAAAACTGTTTTTT
TRBJ2-2 | NA | NA | 15 | TRBV27 | CASSPSTGSTGELFF | TGTGCCAGCAGTCCTTCCACAGGGAGCACCGGGGAGCTGTTTTTT
TRBJ2-5 | TRBD2 | NA | 15 | TRBV3-1/TRBV3-2 | CASSLAGGGEETQYF | TGTGCCAGCAGCTTAGCGGGAGGGGGTGAAGAGACCCAGTACTTC
TRBJ1-1 | NA | NA | 16 | TRBV7-2 | CASSLEVGRGNTEAFF | TGTGCCAGCAGCTTAGAGGTTGGCAGGGGGAACACTGAAGCTTTCTTT
TRBJ2-1 | NA | NA | 15 | TRBV5-1 | CASSLAARPDNEQFF | TGCGCCAGCAGCTTGGCGGCGCGGCCTGACAATGAGCAGTTCTTC
TRBJ1-2 | NA | once | 14 | TRBV27 | CASSLRGMFYGYTF | TGTGCCAGCAGTTTAAGGGGAATGTTCTATGGCTACACCTTC
TRBJ2-1 | TRBD2 | NA | 16 | TRBV11-2 | CASSLGLAGSYNEQFF | TGTGCCAGCAGCCTGGGACTAGCGGGGAGTTACAATGAGCAGTTCTTC
TRBJ2-2 | NA | NA | 13 | TRBV7-2 | CASSPYNTGELFF | TGTGCCAGCAGCCCTTATAACACCGGGGAGCTGTTTTTT
TRBJ2-5 | NA | NA | 13 | TRBV20-1 | CSASQGRQETQYF | TGCAGTGCTAGTCAGGGGCGACAAGAGACCCAGTACTTC
TRBJ2-7 | NA | once | 11 | TRBV20-1 | CSARDGSEQYF | TGCAGTGCTAGAGATGGGAGCGAGCAGTACTTC
TRBJ2-5 | NA | few | 13 | TRBV7-2 | CASSLQFGETQYF | TGTGCCAGCAGCTTACAGTTCGGGGAGACCCAGTACTTC
TRBJ1-2 | TRBD1 | NA | 14 | TRBV7-9 | CASSGTGRPYGYTF | TGTGCCAGCAGCGGGACAGGGAGACCCTATGGCTACACCTTC
TRBJ2-1 | NA | NA | 14 | TRBV7-6 | CASRRGSSYNEQFF | TGTGCCAGCAGGAGAGGGAGCTCCTACAATGAGCAGTTCTTC
TRBJ2-1 | TRBD1 | NA | 16 | TRBV9 | CASTYLSGQGYNEQFF | TGTGCCAGCACCTACCTATCGGGACAGGGATACAATGAGCAGTTCTTC
TRBJ1-5 | NA | NA | 12 | TRBV28 | CASSFGNQPQHF | TGTGCCAGCAGTTTCGGCAATCAGCCCCAGCATTTT
TRBJ1-4 | NA | NA | 16 | TRBV28 | CASSPIGKAANEKLFF | TGTGCCAGCAGTCCCATCGGGAAGGCGGCTAATGAAAAACTGTTTTTT
TRBJ2-2 | NA | NA | 16 | TRBV5-1 | CASSLGYWRWAGELFF | TGCGCCAGCAGCTTGGGGTACTGGAGGTGGGCCGGGGAGCTGTTTTTT
TRBJ1-1 | TRBD1 | NA | 13 | TRBV4-3 | CASSPFTGDEAFF | TGCGCCAGCAGCCCATTTACAGGGGATGAAGCTTTCTTT